A selection of T cell receptor beta chains follows, all from one sample in a study of T cells in Graves' hyperthyroidism and ophthalmopathy. Each CDR3 protein gets one entry after TCRdb re-called the multiplex PCR reads with MiXCR. The sample carries almost 350,000 distinct CDR3 sequences, about a sixth recorded once. Sequencing was done on a sample of blood. The receptors shown here come from a woman aged 35 to 49 with Graves' ophthalmopathy. Each CDR3 is given with its conserved first and last residue. D genes are given only for firm matches. Part of the rows lack a size; the others show once, few, many or a class for expanded clones.

>-|TRBV20-1|TRBJ1-1|14|many
TGCAGTGCTAGAGATGGGGCCGCGTTCACTGAAGCTTTCTTT
CSARDGAAFTEAFF
>-|TRBV20-1|TRBJ2-7|13|few
TGCAGTGCTAAGACGTGGACTACCTACGAGCAGTACTTC
CSAKTWTTYEQYF
>-|TRBV5-5|TRBJ1-2|13|few
TGTGCCAGCACCAATGGAGTGAACTATGGCTACACCTTC
CASTNGVNYGYTF
>-|TRBV5-1|TRBJ1-1|15|many
TGCGCCAGCAGCTTAACGGGACCGGCGAACACTGAAGCTTTCTTT
CASSLTGPANTEAFF
>TRBD1|TRBV11-2|TRBJ1-5|18|many
TGTGCCAGCAGCTTAGTAGGGGCGAGGACAGGGGGCCATCAGCCCCAGCATTTT
CASSLVGARTGGHQPQHF
>-|TRBV19|TRBJ2-7|13|many
TGTGCCAGTAGTGAAGCGGGTCGCTCCGAGCAGTACTTC
CASSEAGRSEQYF
>TRBD1|TRBV12-3/TRBV12-4|TRBJ2-5|14|many
TGTGCCAGCAGTCCCTGGACAGGGAATGGGGCCCAGTACTTC
CASSPWTGNGAQYF
>-|TRBV12-3/TRBV12-4|TRBJ1-2|16|-
TGTGCCAGCAGTTCACGGGTACGGGACTCCTTCTATGGCTACACCTTC
CASSSRVRDSFYGYTF
>TRBD2|TRBV11-1|TRBJ2-7|17|-
TGTGCCAGCAGCCCGGGACTAGCGGGAGGCCCTGACTACGAGCAGTACTTC
CASSPGLAGGPDYEQYF
>-|TRBV6-1|TRBJ1-5|13|-
TGTACCAGCAGACGGTATAGCAATCAGCCCCAGCATTTT
CTSRRYSNQPQHF
>TRBD2|TRBV6-2/TRBV6-3|TRBJ2-1|13|many
TGTGCCAGCAAATCTAGCGGGAGTAACGAGCAGTTCTTC
CASKSSGSNEQFF
>TRBD1|TRBV28|TRBJ2-5|15|many
TGTGCCAGCAGTTGGAGGCAGGGGGCACAAGAGACCCAGTACTTC
CASSWRQGAQETQYF
>-|TRBV10-3|TRBJ1-1|16|many
TGTGCCCTATTCGCCATTGGGAAGGGAGGAGGGACTGAAGCTTTCTTT
CALFAIGKGGGTEAFF
>-|TRBV11-1|TRBJ2-6|17|many
TGTGCCAGCAGCCCTGAGGGGGGCGCGCCTGGGGCCAACGTCCTGACTTTC
CASSPEGGAPGANVLTF
>-|TRBV9|TRBJ2-7|15|many
TGTGCCAGCAATCCAACCGGGCTCTACCCCTACGAGCAGTACTTC
CASNPTGLYPYEQYF
>TRBD1|TRBV6-1|TRBJ2-4|16|many
TGTGCCAGCAGTGAAGGGGGGACAGGGCCCAAAAACATTCAGTACTTC
CASSEGGTGPKNIQYF